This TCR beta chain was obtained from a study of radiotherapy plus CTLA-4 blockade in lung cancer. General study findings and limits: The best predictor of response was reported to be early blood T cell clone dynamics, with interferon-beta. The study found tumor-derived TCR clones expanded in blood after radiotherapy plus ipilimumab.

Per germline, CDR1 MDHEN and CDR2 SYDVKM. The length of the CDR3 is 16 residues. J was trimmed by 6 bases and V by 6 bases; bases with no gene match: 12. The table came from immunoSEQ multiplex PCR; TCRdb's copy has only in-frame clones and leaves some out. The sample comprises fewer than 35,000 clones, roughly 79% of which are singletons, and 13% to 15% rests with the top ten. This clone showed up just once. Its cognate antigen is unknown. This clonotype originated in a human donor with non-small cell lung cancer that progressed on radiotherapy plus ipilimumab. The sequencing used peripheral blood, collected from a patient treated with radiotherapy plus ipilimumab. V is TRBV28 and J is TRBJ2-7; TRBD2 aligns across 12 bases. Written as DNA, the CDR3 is TGTGCCAGCAGCCCCGGACTAGCGGGAATACCTCTCGAGCAGTACTTC. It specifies CASSPGLAGIPLEQYF.